Following are 3 T cell receptor beta chains from one sample sequenced in a study of immune cell composition in non-small cell lung cancer (dated by TCRdb to 2017 to 2019). Library preparation used the immunoSEQ multiplex PCR assay. TCRdb provides this immuneACCESS table in a form limited to in-frame rearrangements. Some clones are lacking; in checked studies, under half of them reflect an unresolved V gene, and why the rest are absent is not known. The sample table records 10,000 or so clones; under 80% of these occur just once. Roughly 9.5% of the sample is taken by the ten largest. The source material was lung tumor tissue. These receptor sequences come from a human donor with non-small cell lung cancer.

This clone has only one observation. The CDR3 spells CASSSNYEQFF. The DNA of the CDR3 is TGTGCCAGCAGTTCCAACTATGAGCAGTTCTTC. V gene TRBV14 combines with J gene TRBJ2-1; D unclear. Trimming stripped 6 bases from V and 8 bases from J, with 8 bases between. Germline values: CDR1 SGHDN, CDR2 FVKESK. This CDR3 region has 11 residues.

CDR3: CASSPPAGLGNEQFF. For the CDR3, the DNA is TGTGCCAGCAGTCCCCCAGCGGGGTTAGGGAATGAGCAGTTCTTC. The rearrangement links TRBV28 to TRBJ2-1; 7 bases are shared with TRBD2. This CDR3 region has 15 residues. After removal of 5 bases from V and 7 bases from J, the junction contained 11 bases not matched to a gene. From germline, CDR1 is MDHEN and CDR2 SYDVKM.

V gene TRBV11-2 combines with J gene TRBJ1-2, with 8 nucleotides matching TRBD1. The CDR3 sequence is 15 residues long. Per the germline V gene, CDR1 is SGHAT and CDR2 is FQNNGV. The V and J ends lost 2 bases and 5 bases, in that order; junction bases with no gene match: 7. CDR3 DNA sequence: TGTGCCAGCAGCTTACAGGGGGCGCCGGGTTATGGCTACACCTTC. Protein product: CASSLQGAPGYGYTF.